These 9 T cell receptor beta chains were sequenced from one sample in a study of beta chain features in type 1 diabetes. The study reverse transcribed the entire isolated RNA, so it sequenced expressed TCRB transcripts. Here immunoSEQ multiplex PCR was the method, and the copy in TCRdb shows in-frame clones only, minus some. The data show a few hundred thousand clones, with about 16% seen just once and more than 0.015% held by the top ten. The sequencing sample was made of naive CD4+ T cells from blood. These receptors were taken from a woman younger than 35 in good health.

The rearrangement uses TRBV29-1 and TRBJ1-2; D possibly corresponds to TRBD1 (5 bases). Germline loops: CDR1 SQVTM, CDR2 ANQGSEA. The ends were cut back, 6 bases at V and 5 bases at J, with 13 bases in the middle. The CDR3 totals 12 residues. The chain's CDR3 is CSVPAGPYGYTF. CDR3 coding DNA: TGCAGCGTGCCCGCGGGGCCTTATGGCTACACCTTC.

V usage is TRBV2 and J usage is TRBJ2-7, with 10 bases that match TRBD1. Germline assignment: CDR1 SNHLY and CDR2 FYNNEI. Unmatched junction bases numbered 8, after V lost 6 bases and J lost 6 bases. The CDR3 is 14 amino acids. In nucleotides, the CDR3 is TGTGCCAGCAGCACCGGGACAGGGGTTGGCGAGCAGTACTTC. As protein: CASSTGTGVGEQYF.

This clone appeared a few times. CDR3 bases: TGTGCCAGCAGTGGACAGGGCCTAGGGAATCAGCCCCAGCATTTT. This translates into CASSGQGLGNQPQHF. The rearrangement uses TRBV6-1 and TRBJ1-5; 7 bases line up with TRBD1. Germline loops: CDR1 MNHNS, CDR2 SASEGT. The CDR3 spans 15 residues. Trimming at V came to 4 bases and at J to 4 bases, leaving 7 bases not matched to a gene.

V gene TRBV7-2 combines with J gene TRBJ2-2; 11 bases map to TRBD2. V lost 4 bases and J lost 2; bases outside the gene matches: 6. The CDR3 covers 17 residues. From germline, CDR1 is SGHTA and CDR2 FQGNSA. The CDR3 here is CASSSWTSGFNTGELFF. CDR3 nucleotides: TGTGCCAGCAGCTCATGGACTAGCGGGTTCAACACCGGGGAGCTGTTTTTT.

This clone has a handful of counts. The genes are TRBV5-1 and TRBJ1-1, with a possible D match to TRBD1 (6 bases). CDR3 length equals 11 residues. Deletions cut 4 bases from V and 5 bases from J, with 6 bases between. Germline V gene lookup returns CDR1 SGHRS and CDR2 YFSETQ. CDR3 coding DNA: TGCGCCAGCAGCACAGGGACTGAAGCTTTCTTT. Encoded protein: CASSTGTEAFF.

This sequence joins TRBV30 and TRBJ2-7; 11 positions match TRBD2. V gave up 3 bases and J gave up 0 bases; unmatched junction bases: 13. Germline-derived CDR1 and CDR2 are GTSNPN and SVGIG (reference sequence). The CDR3 spans 18 residues. This CDR3 reads CAWSGTTSGRTLSYEQYF. The CDR3 DNA is TGTGCCTGGAGCGGCACCACTAGCGGGAGAACTCTCTCCTACGAGCAGTACTTC.

This clone was recorded a few times. V usage is TRBV10-3 and J usage is TRBJ2-7; D may be TRBD2 (6 bases). The germline V gene has CDR1 ENHRY and CDR2 SYGVKD. The CDR3 is made up of 16 amino acids. The germline V and J ends were trimmed by 2 bases and 0 bases, with 14 bases remaining between them. The CDR3 DNA reads as TGTGCCATCAGTGAGGTACTGGGGGGTAGCTCCTACGAGCAGTACTTC. Its translation is CAISEVLGGSSYEQYF.

This clone showed up just a few times. The chain employs TRBV29-1 and TRBJ1-1; D ambiguous. The CDR3 totals 13 residues. The germline V and J ends were trimmed by 1 base and 1 base, with 7 bases remaining between them. The germline gives CDR1 SQVTM, CDR2 ANQGSEA. CDR3 amino acids: CSVEVVENTEAFF. DNA of the CDR3: TGCAGCGTTGAAGTGGTAGAGAACACTGAAGCTTTCTTT.

On this clone: Compared with germline, one end of the junction differs, possibly owing to a read error. The V and J genes are TRBV7-7 and TRBJ2-5, with a possible D match to TRBD1 (6 bases). CDR1 and CDR2 from the germline V gene are SSHAT and FNYEAQ (reference sequence). This CDR3 is 15 amino acids long. CDR3 in DNA: TGTGCTAGCAGCTTAGTGGGGGCCAGACAAGAGACCCAGTACTTC. This encodes CASSLVGARQETQYF.